This T cell receptor beta chain is from a study of T cells in Graves' hyperthyroidism and ophthalmopathy. Study-wide results and caveats: Most expanded thyroid clonotypes above 0.001 also appeared in blood. Separating ophthalmopathy from stable hyperthyroidism was achieved by a 13 V-J model.

CDR1 and CDR2 (germline): KGHDR, SFDVKD. This CDR3 comprises 19 residues. Details on this clonotype: Its antigen is undetermined. The junction differs from germline at one of its ends, possibly a read error.

The CDR3 regions of TCR beta were amplified from RNA transcripts. The HTBI primer set served for first-round RT-PCR of the TCR CDR3. MiXCR was run by TCRdb on the multiplex PCR reads, yielding one entry per CDR3 protein. The table lists 660,000 or so distinct CDR3 sequences, 45% of them singletons. Pregnant or lactating patients were excluded, as were those with uncontrolled infection or other autoimmune disease. Sequencing used peripheral blood or thyroid tissue (not recorded which). The V call is TRBV24-1, the J call TRBJ1-5; the match to TRBD1 covers 7 bases. The sequence was collected from an adult man with Graves' disease, either hyperthyroidism or ophthalmopathy (not recorded which). The chain's CDR3 is CASSAILSRGQVTNQPQHF. Here the CDR3 DNA reads TGTGCCAGCAGTGCTATCTTGTCTCGAGGACAGGTCACCAATCAGCCCCAGCATTTT.